The 9 T cell receptor beta chains presented below share a single source sample, sequenced in a study of shared clonotypes between healthy human individuals. Libraries were prepared by immunoSEQ multiplex PCR; TCRdb keeps only in-frame clonotypes and omits some of them. The data contain some 660,000 clones, around 78% of them singletons. The material sequenced was memory CD4+ T cells sorted from blood. This sample's subset: CD45RA-negative fraction. The receptor source for this set is a young woman in good health.

This clone was observed a single time. V is TRBV5-1 and J is TRBJ2-1; 7 bases are shared with TRBD2. V was clipped by 0 bases and J by 10 bases; unmatched bases: 13. The length of the CDR3 is 16 residues. Germline-derived CDR1 and CDR2 are SGHRS and YFSETQ. CDR3 protein: CASSLAGGSRSKEQFF. CDR3 coding DNA: TGCGCCAGCAGCTTGGCCGGCGGGAGCAGGTCCAAAGAGCAGTTCTTC.

The CDR3 DNA reads as TGCGCCAGCAGCCAAGACGCGGGAAGGCTTCCGCTTCAAGAGCAGTACTTC. It codes for CASSQDAGRLPLQEQYF. The genes are TRBV4-1 and TRBJ2-7; a weak D match, TRBD2 (6 bases). With 0 bases removed from V and 7 bases from J, the gap between germline ends came to 22 bases. The CDR3 is made up of 17 amino acids. From germline, CDR1 is MGHRA and CDR2 YSYEKL.

The chain uses TRBV2 and TRBJ1-5; maybe TRBD1 (5 bases). V shed 9 bases and J shed 1 base, with 13 bases lying between them. Germline assignment: CDR1 SNHLY and CDR2 FYNNEI. This CDR3 has 14 amino acids. The CDR3 is CARGTTGSNQPQHF. The CDR3 region has the DNA TGTGCCAGGGGGACTACAGGAAGCAATCAGCCCCAGCATTTT.

The chain couples TRBV5-4 to TRBJ1-2; TRBD1 matches at 10 bases. V dropped 4 bases and J dropped 0; count of bases not matched to a gene: 6. The CDR3 runs to 16 residues. In germline, CDR1 is SGHNT, CDR2 YYREEE (reference sequence). CDR3 region: CASSPSTGGSNYGYTF. In DNA, the CDR3 is TGTGCCAGCAGCCCTTCGACAGGGGGCTCTAACTATGGCTACACCTTC.

V gene TRBV19 combines with J gene TRBJ2-1, with D possibly called TRBD1 or TRBD2 (6 bases each). There are 15 residues in the CDR3. Germline CDR1 and CDR2: LNHDA and SQIVND (reference sequence). Trimming took off 6 bases at V and 3 bases at J, with 15 bases between the two ends. The CDR3 bases are TGTGCCAGTAGGCCACCGGGGGCCGGCTACAATGAGCAGTTCTTC. It is translated as CASRPPGAGYNEQFF.

The chain combines TRBV11-3 with TRBJ2-2; D call uncertain. V shed 6 bases and J shed 7 bases, with 12 bases lying between them. This CDR3 spans 13 amino acids. Germline CDR1 SGHNT, CDR2 YENEEA. The CDR3 here is CASSQERYGELFF. The CDR3 DNA reads TGTGCCAGCAGTCAAGAACGGTACGGGGAGCTGTTTTTT.

The chain links TRBV6-6 to TRBJ2-7; 9 nucleotides line up with TRBD2. The CDR3 runs to 11 residues. Germline lookup yields CDR1 MNHNY and CDR2 SVGAGI (reference sequence). Unmatched junction bases numbered 3, after V lost 11 bases and J lost 4 bases. This chain's CDR3 is CAAGGPYEQYF. The DNA of the CDR3 is TGTGCCGCGGGAGGGCCTTACGAGCAGTACTTC.

This chain uses TRBV19 with TRBJ1-2, with a possible D match to TRBD1 (6 bases). The CDR3 loop spans 14 amino acids. CDR1 LNHDA and CDR2 SQIVND come from the germline V gene (reference sequence). V shed 5 bases and J shed 0 bases, with 10 bases lying between them. CDR3 amino acids: CASSPDRPNYGYTF. The CDR3 DNA reads as TGTGCCAGTAGTCCGGACAGACCTAACTATGGCTACACCTTC.

This clone came up a few times. The chain carries TRBV5-1 and TRBJ1-2; tentatively, D is TRBD1 (5 bases). Trimming left V 5 bases short and J 6 bases short, with 11 bases between. From germline, CDR1 is SGHRS and CDR2 YFSETQ. CDR3 length: 12 amino acids. CDR3 in DNA: TGCGCCAGCAGTTTTATAGGGGATGGCTACACCTTC. Translation: CASSFIGDGYTF.